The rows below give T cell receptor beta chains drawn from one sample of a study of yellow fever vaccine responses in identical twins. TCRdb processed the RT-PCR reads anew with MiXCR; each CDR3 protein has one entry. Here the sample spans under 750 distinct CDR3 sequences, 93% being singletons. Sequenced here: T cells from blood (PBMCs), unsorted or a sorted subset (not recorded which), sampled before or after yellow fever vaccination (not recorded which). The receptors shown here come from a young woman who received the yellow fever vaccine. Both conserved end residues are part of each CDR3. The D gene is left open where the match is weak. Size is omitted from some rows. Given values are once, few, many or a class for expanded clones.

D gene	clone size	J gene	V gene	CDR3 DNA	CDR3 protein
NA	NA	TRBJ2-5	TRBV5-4	TGTGCCAGCAGCTCAGGACAACAAGAGACCCAGTACTTC	CASSSGQQETQYF
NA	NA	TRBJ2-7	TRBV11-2	TGTGCCAGCAGGTTGGGGTCACTCTCCTACGAGCAGTACTTC	CASRLGSLSYEQYF
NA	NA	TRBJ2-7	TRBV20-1	TGCAGTGCTCTACAGGGCATAGTCGAGCAGTACTTC	CSALQGIVEQYF
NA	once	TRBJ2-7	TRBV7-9	TGTGCCAGCACCTCAACAGTCACAGGGTCAGTCGAGCAGTACTTC	CASTSTVTGSVEQYF
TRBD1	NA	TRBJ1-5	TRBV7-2	TGTGCCAGCAGCACCCAGGGGGTGGGGCAGCCCCAGCATTTT	CASSTQGVGQPQHF
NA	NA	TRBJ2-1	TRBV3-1	TGTGCCAGCAGCCAAGCTAGCGTGGGGATGTACAATGAGCAGTTCTTC	CASSQASVGMYNEQFF
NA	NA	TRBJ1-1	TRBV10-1	TGCGCCAGCAGATATAACCGGGACACTGAAGCTTTCTTT	CASRYNRDTEAFF
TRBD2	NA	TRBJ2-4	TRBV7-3	TGTGCCAGCAGCTTAACGGGGACTACTGAAAACATTCAGTACTTC	CASSLTGTTENIQYF
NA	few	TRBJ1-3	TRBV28	TGTGCCAGCACCCGAACCTCTGGAAACACCATATATTTT	CASTRTSGNTIYF
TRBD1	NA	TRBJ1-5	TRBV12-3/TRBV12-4	TGTGCCAGCAGTCCGTCAGGGGGCCGTAGCAATCAGCCCCAGCATTTT	CASSPSGGRSNQPQHF
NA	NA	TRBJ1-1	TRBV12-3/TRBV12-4	TGTGCCAGCAGTTCAGGTGGAAGGCTGAACACTGAAGCTTTCTTT	CASSSGGRLNTEAFF
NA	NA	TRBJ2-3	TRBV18	TGTGCCAGCTCACCACCTAGCACAGATACGCAGTATTTT	CASSPPSTDTQYF
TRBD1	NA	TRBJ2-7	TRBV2	TGTGCCAGCAGCGGGACAGACTACGAGCAGTACTTC	CASSGTDYEQYF
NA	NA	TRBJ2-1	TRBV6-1	TGTGCCAGCGGTACAGGGAGTGGTCATGAGCAGTTCTTC	CASGTGSGHEQFF
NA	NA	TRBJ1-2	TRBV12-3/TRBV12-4	TGTGCCAGCAGTTTATTCCGCGAGGGGGGCTACACCTTC	CASSLFREGGYTF
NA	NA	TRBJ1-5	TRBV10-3	TGTGCCACTCACGACGGACATCAGCCCCAGCATTTT	CATHDGHQPQHF
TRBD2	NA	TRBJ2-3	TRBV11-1	TGTGCCAGCAGCTTCGGGACTAGCGGGAGATATAGCACAGATACGCAGTATTTT	CASSFGTSGRYSTDTQYF
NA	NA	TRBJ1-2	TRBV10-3	TGTGCCATCAGCATACAAACTAACTATGGCTACACCTTC	CAISIQTNYGYTF
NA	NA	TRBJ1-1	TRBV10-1	TGCGCCAGCGGCGACTCTGGGGGACTGAACACTGAAGCTTTCTTT	CASGDSGGLNTEAFF
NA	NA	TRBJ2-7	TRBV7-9	TGTGCCAGCAGCCCTCGGACAGTCACCTACGAGCAGTACTTC	CASSPRTVTYEQYF
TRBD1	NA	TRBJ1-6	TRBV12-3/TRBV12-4	TGTGCCAGCAGTCCAGGGACAGGGCGGTCACCCCTCCACTTT	CASSPGTGRSPLHF
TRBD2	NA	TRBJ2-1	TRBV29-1	TGCAGCGCCGCGAGCCAACTAGCGGAGCAGTTCTTC	CSAASQLAEQFF
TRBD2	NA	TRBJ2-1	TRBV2	TGTGCCAGCAGTCCCAGCGGGGGTCTCAATGAGCAGTTCTTC	CASSPSGGLNEQFF
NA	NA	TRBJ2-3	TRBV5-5	TGTGCCAGCAGCTTGTCGTGGGGGAGCACAGATACGCAGTATTTT	CASSLSWGSTDTQYF
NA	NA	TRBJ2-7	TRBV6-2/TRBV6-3	TGTGCCAGCAGTTACTCAGATCCGGGGGGCGCGTACGAGCAGTACTTC	CASSYSDPGGAYEQYF
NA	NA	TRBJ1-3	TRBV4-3	TGCGCCAGCAGCCCTAACAGGGCTCCTGGAAACACCATATATTTT	CASSPNRAPGNTIYF
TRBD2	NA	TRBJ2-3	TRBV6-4	TGTGCCAGCAGTGACTCGGGGGGGGCAGATACGCAGTATTTT	CASSDSGGADTQYF
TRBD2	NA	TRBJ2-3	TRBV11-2	TGTGCCAGCAGCCGCATGACTATAGCGGGGAGGAGCACAGATACGCAGTATTTT	CASSRMTIAGRSTDTQYF
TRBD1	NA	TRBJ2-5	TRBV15	TGTGCCACCAGCAGAGACCCCGGGACAGGGAAGGAGACCCAGTACTTC	CATSRDPGTGKETQYF
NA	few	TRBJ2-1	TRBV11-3	TGTGCCAGCACCCTAAGCGGAGGGGGCAATGAGCAGTTCTTC	CASTLSGGGNEQFF
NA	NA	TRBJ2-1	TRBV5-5	TGTGCCAGCAGCTTGGATCTTAATGAGCAGTTCTTC	CASSLDLNEQFF
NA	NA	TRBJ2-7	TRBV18	TGTGCCAGTCACTCCGGGACAACCTACGAGCAGTACTTC	CASHSGTTYEQYF
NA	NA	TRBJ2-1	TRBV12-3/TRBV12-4	TGTGCCAGCATGCCAGTCGGAGGGGGGTACAATGAGCAGTTCTTC	CASMPVGGGYNEQFF